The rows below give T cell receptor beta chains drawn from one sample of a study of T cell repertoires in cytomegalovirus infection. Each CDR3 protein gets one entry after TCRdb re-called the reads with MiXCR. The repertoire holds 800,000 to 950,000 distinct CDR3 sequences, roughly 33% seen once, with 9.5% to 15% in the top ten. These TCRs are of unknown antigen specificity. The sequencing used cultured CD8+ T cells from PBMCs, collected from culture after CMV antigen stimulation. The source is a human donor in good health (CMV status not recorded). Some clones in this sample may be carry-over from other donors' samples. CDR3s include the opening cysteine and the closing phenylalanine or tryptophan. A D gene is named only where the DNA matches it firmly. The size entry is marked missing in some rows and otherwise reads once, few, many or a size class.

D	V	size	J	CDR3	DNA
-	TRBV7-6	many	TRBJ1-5	CASSRGGSNQPQHF	TGTGCCAGCAGCAGAGGGGGTAGCAATCAGCCCCAGCATTTT
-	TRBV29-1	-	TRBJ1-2	CSVPSQMNYGYTF	TGCAGCGTCCCCAGTCAGATGAACTATGGCTACACCTTC
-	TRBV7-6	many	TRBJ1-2	CASSPRGPDYGYTF	TGTGCCAGCAGCCCCCGAGGGCCTGACTATGGCTACACCTTC
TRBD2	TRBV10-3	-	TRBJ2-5	CAIRETSGGPNAQETQYF	TGTGCCATCAGGGAGACTAGCGGGGGCCCGAATGCCCAAGAGACCCAGTACTTC
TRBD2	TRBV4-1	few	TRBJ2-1	CASSRSGGVDEQFF	TGCGCCAGCAGCCGTAGCGGGGGGGTGGATGAGCAGTTCTTC
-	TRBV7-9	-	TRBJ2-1	CASSGPLGLFF	TGTGCCAGCAGCGGGCCCCTAGGTCTGTTCTTC
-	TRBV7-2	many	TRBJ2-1	CASSRPGPRNEQFF	TGTGCCAGCAGCAGACCGGGACCTCGCAATGAGCAGTTCTTC
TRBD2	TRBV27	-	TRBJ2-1	CASATGTSGGARNEQFF	TGTGCCAGCGCCACGGGGACTAGCGGGGGGGCCCGGAATGAGCAGTTCTTC
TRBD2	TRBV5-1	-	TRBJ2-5	CASSLSGLAETQETQYF	TGCGCCAGCAGCTTGAGTGGACTAGCGGAAACCCAAGAGACCCAGTACTTC
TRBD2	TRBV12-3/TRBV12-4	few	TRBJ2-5	CASSLGAGGQETQYF	TGTGCCAGCAGTTTAGGAGCGGGGGGCCAAGAGACCCAGTACTTC
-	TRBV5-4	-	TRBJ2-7	CASSPMQQPYEQYF	TGTGCCAGCAGCCCGATGCAACAGCCCTACGAGCAGTACTTC
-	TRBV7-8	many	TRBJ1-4	CASSSRGANEKLFF	TGTGCCAGCAGCTCCAGGGGAGCCAATGAAAAACTGTTTTTT
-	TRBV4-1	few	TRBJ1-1	CASSQVTGRGEAFF	TGCGCCAGCAGCCAAGTTACGGGCAGGGGTGAAGCTTTCTTT
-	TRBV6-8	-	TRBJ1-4	CASSYSTVTNEKLFF	TGTGCCAGCAGTTACTCGACAGTAACTAATGAAAAACTGTTTTTT
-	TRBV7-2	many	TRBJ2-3	CASSLDRFTDTQYF	TGTGCCAGCAGCTTAGACAGGTTCACAGATACGCAGTATTTT
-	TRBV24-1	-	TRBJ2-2	CATQSRDSLTGELFF	TGTGCCACCCAGTCCCGGGACTCTCTTACCGGGGAGCTGTTTTTT
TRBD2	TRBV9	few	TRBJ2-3	CASSETSGGQDTQYF	TGTGCCAGCAGCGAGACTAGCGGGGGGCAGGATACGCAGTATTTT
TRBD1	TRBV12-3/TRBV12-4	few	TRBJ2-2	CASSLGDRGWTGELFF	TGTGCCAGCAGTTTAGGGGACAGGGGATGGACCGGGGAGCTGTTTTTT
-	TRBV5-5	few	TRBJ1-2	CASSLGLRMDYGYTF	TGTGCCAGCAGCTTGGGTTTAAGGATGGACTATGGCTACACCTTC
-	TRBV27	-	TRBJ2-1	CATRAGNEQFF	TGTGCCACCAGGGCGGGGAATGAGCAGTTCTTC
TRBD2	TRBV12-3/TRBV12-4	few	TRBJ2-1	CASIPPGLAGVNEQFF	TGTGCCAGCATTCCCCCGGGACTAGCGGGCGTCAATGAGCAGTTCTTC
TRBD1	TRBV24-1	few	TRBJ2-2	CATSDTRDSNTGELFF	TGTGCCACCAGTGATACAAGGGACAGTAACACCGGGGAGCTGTTTTTT
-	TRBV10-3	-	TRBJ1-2	CAISEAGDGLYGYTF	TGTGCCATCAGTGAAGCAGGGGATGGTCTCTATGGCTACACCTTC
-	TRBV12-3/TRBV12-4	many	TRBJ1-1	CASSMTVMNTEAFF	TGTGCCAGCAGTATGACAGTGATGAACACTGAAGCTTTCTTT
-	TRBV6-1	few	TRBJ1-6	CATCVTGSNSPLHF	TGTGCCACCTGCGTTACAGGGAGTAATTCACCCCTCCACTTT
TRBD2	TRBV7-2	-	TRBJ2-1	CASSLWPSGLVSSYNEQFF	TGTGCCAGCAGCTTATGGCCCTCGGGACTAGTTAGCTCCTACAATGAGCAGTTCTTC
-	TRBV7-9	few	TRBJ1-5	CASSSLGRDQPQHF	TGTGCCAGCAGCTCTCTCGGGCGTGATCAGCCCCAGCATTTT
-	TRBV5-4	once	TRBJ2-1	CASSSALVGARSYNEQFF	TGTGCCAGCAGCTCCGCCTTAGTGGGGGCTCGCTCCTACAATGAGCAGTTCTTC
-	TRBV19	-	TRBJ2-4	CASRSTAQRNIQYF	TGTGCCAGTAGGTCGACAGCCCAAAGGAACATTCAGTACTTC
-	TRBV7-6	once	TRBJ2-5	CASSLGSGNGETQYF	TGTGCCAGCAGCTTAGGATCCGGGAATGGAGAGACCCAGTACTTC
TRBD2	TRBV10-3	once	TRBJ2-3	CAILAGETDTQYF	TGTGCCATCTTAGCGGGGGAGACAGATACGCAGTATTTT
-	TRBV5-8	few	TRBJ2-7	CASSSRDITYEQYF	TGTGCCAGCAGCTCCCGGGACATAACCTACGAGCAGTACTTC
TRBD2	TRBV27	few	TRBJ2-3	CASSESSGGMAQYF	TGTGCCAGCAGTGAGTCTAGCGGGGGGATGGCGCAGTATTTT
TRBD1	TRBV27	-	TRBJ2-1	CASSLFGQGAFEQFF	TGTGCCAGCAGTTTATTTGGACAGGGGGCGTTTGAGCAGTTCTTC
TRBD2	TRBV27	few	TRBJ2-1	CASSWTSGTHNEQFF	TGTGCCAGCAGTTGGACTAGCGGGACACACAATGAGCAGTTCTTC
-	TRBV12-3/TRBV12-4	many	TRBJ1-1	CASSNSFSDRNTEAFF	TGTGCCAGCAGTAACAGCTTCTCCGACAGGAACACTGAAGCTTTCTTT
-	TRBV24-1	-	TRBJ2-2	CATDDGVTGELFF	TGTGCCACGGATGACGGGGTCACCGGGGAGCTGTTTTTT
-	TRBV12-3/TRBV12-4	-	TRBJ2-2	CASSPGEGGHRAGELFF	TGTGCCAGCAGTCCCGGGGAGGGGGGGCATAGGGCCGGGGAGCTGTTTTTT
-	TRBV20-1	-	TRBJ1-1	CSARARGGTEAFF	TGCAGTGCTAGGGCCCGGGGAGGGACTGAAGCTTTCTTT
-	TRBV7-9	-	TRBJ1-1	CASGASSFF	TGTGCCAGCGGGGCGTCCTCTTTCTTT
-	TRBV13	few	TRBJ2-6	CASSLVGNDGANVLTF	TGTGCCAGCAGCTTAGTTGGGAACGATGGGGCCAACGTCCTGACTTTC
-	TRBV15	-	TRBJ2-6	CATSPPGFGANVLTF	TGTGCCACCAGCCCCCCAGGGTTTGGGGCCAACGTCCTGACTTTC
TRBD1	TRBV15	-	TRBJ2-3	CATSRHRGAADTQYF	TGTGCCACCAGCAGGCACAGGGGGGCAGCAGATACGCAGTATTTT
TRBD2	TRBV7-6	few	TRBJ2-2	CASSYFPSGGGKSGELFF	TGTGCCAGCAGCTATTTTCCCAGCGGGGGGGGAAAGTCCGGGGAGCTGTTTTTT
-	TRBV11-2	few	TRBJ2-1	CASSFGITTYNEQFF	TGTGCCAGCAGCTTCGGAATTACGACCTACAATGAGCAGTTCTTC
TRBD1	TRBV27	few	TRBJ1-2	CASSSPGQGAYGYTF	TGTGCCAGCAGTTCCCCGGGACAGGGGGCTTATGGCTACACCTTC
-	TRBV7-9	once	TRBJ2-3	CASSLAHPDTQYF	TGTGCCAGCAGCTTGGCCCACCCAGATACGCAGTATTTT
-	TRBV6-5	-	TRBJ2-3	CASSYEWGPDTQYF	TGTGCCAGCAGTTACGAATGGGGGCCAGATACGCAGTATTTT
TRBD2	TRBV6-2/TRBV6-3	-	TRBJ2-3	CASSPGRVDTQYF	TGTGCCAGCAGCCCCGGGAGGGTTGATACGCAGTATTTT
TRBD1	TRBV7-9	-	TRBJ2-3	CASSLDGTGDTQYF	TGTGCCAGCAGCTTAGATGGGACAGGAGATACGCAGTATTTT
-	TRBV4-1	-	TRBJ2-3	CASSQEGVSTDTQYF	TGCGCCAGCAGCCAAGAGGGAGTTAGCACAGATACGCAGTATTTT
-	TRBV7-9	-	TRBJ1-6	CASSLATTGRNSPLHF	TGTGCCAGCAGCTTAGCGACAACAGGCCGAAATTCACCCCTCCACTTT
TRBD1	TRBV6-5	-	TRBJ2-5	CASSYADRSQETQYF	TGTGCCAGCAGTTACGCGGACAGGAGCCAAGAGACCCAGTACTTC
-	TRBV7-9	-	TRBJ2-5	CASSSNAAQETQYF	TGTGCCAGCAGCTCTAACGCGGCGCAAGAGACCCAGTACTTC
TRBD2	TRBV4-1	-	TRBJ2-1	CASRILAGGPADNEQFF	TGCGCCAGCCGCATACTAGCGGGGGGCCCAGCCGACAATGAGCAGTTCTTC
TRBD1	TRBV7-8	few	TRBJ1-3	CASSKDRGPSGNTIYF	TGTGCCAGCAGCAAAGACAGGGGGCCGTCTGGAAACACCATATATTTT